The sequence of this T cell receptor beta chain was determined in a study of cytomegalovirus exposure and HLA in healthy donors. Study context: Previous work identified roughly 110 million unique TCR beta sequences from roughly 180 million T cells. Study-level results: An assumption of roughly uniform sequencing depth across donors underlay the presence/absence analyses.

The study ran its PCR with 60 Vbeta and 13 Jbeta primers. Method: immunoSEQ multiplex PCR; TCRdb's copy keeps in-frame clones and lacks some. The sample has roughly 180,000 clones; about 85% are singletons. V trimming: 1 base; J trimming: 7 bases; junction bases outside the gene matches: 3. CDR3 length: 15 residues. Germline lookup yields CDR1 SGHDT and CDR2 YYEEEE. As concerns this clone: Antigen: not known.

This TCR was recovered from a girl between 10 and 17 years old in good health and CMV-seropositive. Sequencing input: PBMCs. The chain joins TRBV5-6 to TRBJ2-1; 12 nucleotides align to TRBD2. The CDR3 DNA reads TGTGCCAGCAGCTTGCCGGGGACTAGCGGGAATGAGCAGTTCTTC. Its protein product is CASSLPGTSGNEQFF.